These T cell receptor beta chains were read from a single sample in a study of PD-1 blockade in classical Hodgkin lymphoma. Using immunoSEQ multiplex PCR, the repertoire was profiled, and TCRdb retains in-frame clones only, with some absent. This sample has about 8,500 clones, with roughly 84% found just once. The sample here was CD4+ T cells from blood, taken at baseline. These receptors originate from a human donor with classical Hodgkin lymphoma. Both conserved end residues are part of each CDR3. Each record gives: J gene, clone size, D gene, V gene, CDR3 DNA, CDR3 protein. A D gene is named only where the DNA matches it firmly. Expanded clones get a size class; other rows say once, few or many, or leave the size out.

TRBJ2-1,NA,NA,TRBV28,TGTGCCAGCAGTACCCCAGCCACGAGCTCCTACAATGAGCAGTTCTTC,CASSTPATSSYNEQFF
TRBJ2-1,NA,TRBD2,TRBV5-1,TGCGCCAGCAGCTCGAGACAGTCTCTTAGCGGGAGTCATGAGCAGTTCTTC,CASSSRQSLSGSHEQFF
TRBJ2-3,NA,TRBD1,TRBV28,TGTGCCAGCAGTTTATCGACAGGGGGCATTGATACGCAGTATTTT,CASSLSTGGIDTQYF
TRBJ1-5,few,NA,TRBV6-5,TGTGCCAGCAGTTACTCGGGGACCGGGGTTCAGCCCCAGCATTTT,CASSYSGTGVQPQHF
TRBJ2-7,NA,NA,TRBV27,TGTGCCAGCAGTTTCGGAGGAGCCCCCTACGAGCAGTACTTC,CASSFGGAPYEQYF
TRBJ1-2,NA,NA,TRBV4-2,TGTGCCAGCAGCCAAGATCAGAATCTTTATGGCTACACCTTC,CASSQDQNLYGYTF
TRBJ2-2,NA,NA,TRBV18,TGTGCCAGCTCAACGAAGGGTTCCGGGGAGCTGTTTTTT,CASSTKGSGELFF
TRBJ2-5,once,TRBD2,TRBV15,TGTGCCACCAGCAGGGGTGGGATCGGGACTAGCGGGAGTTCGACCCAGTACTTC,CATSRGGIGTSGSSTQYF
TRBJ2-7,NA,TRBD2,TRBV11-2,TGTGCCAGCAGCCATAGCGGGAGATCTTACGAGCAGTACTTC,CASSHSGRSYEQYF
TRBJ2-1,NA,TRBD2,TRBV28,TGTGCCACCGGGGGGTTACATTTGAATGAGCAGTTCTTC,CATGGLHLNEQFF
TRBJ2-1,NA,TRBD2,TRBV6-6,TGTGCCAGCAGTTACATAGCGGGGACGGATGAGCAGTTCTTC,CASSYIAGTDEQFF
TRBJ2-1,NA,TRBD2,TRBV15,TGTGCCACCAGCAGACCCCGACTAGCGGGAATAAAAACCTACAATGAGCAGTTCTTC,CATSRPRLAGIKTYNEQFF
TRBJ1-5,few,NA,TRBV14,TGTGCCAGCAGTTCAGGACAGCCAAATCAGCCCCAGCATTTT,CASSSGQPNQPQHF
TRBJ1-4,NA,NA,TRBV6-1,TGTGCCAGCAGTGAAGCGTTGGGGACTAATGAAAAACTGTTTTTT,CASSEALGTNEKLFF